The 19 T cell receptor beta chains below come from one sample, sequenced in a study of CD8+CD57+ T cells in acquired aplastic anemia. Patients selected for sequencing had displayed CD8+CD57+ cell expansion by flow cytometry. The use of genomic DNA as template underpinned the TCR beta VDJ and CDR3 profiling. A single record per CDR3 protein comes from TCRdb applying MiXCR to the reads. This sample has hundreds of thousands of distinct CDR3 sequences, with approximately 60% found just once. The sequenced sample consisted of sorted CD4+, CD8+, or CD8+CD57+ T cells (not recorded which) from PBMCs. The receptors derive from a human donor with aplastic anemia.

The chain links TRBV7-6 to TRBJ2-5; TRBD2 aligns across 8 bases. The J segment lost 5 bases and the V segment lost 4 bases, leaving 3 bases of the junction unmatched. The germline CDR1 and CDR2 sequences are SGHVS and FNYEAQ. The CDR3 consists of 13 residues. The CDR3 DNA reads as TGTGCCAGCAGCTCGGGAGGGCTCGAGACCCAGTACTTC. It translates to CASSSGGLETQYF.

J is TRBJ2-7 and V is TRBV5-6; D not resolved. The CDR3 totals 13 residues. Germline assignment: CDR1 SGHDT and CDR2 YYEEEE. Trimming removed 2 bases from V and 3 bases from J, with 9 bases in between. DNA of the CDR3: TGTGCCAGCAGCTTCAACAGAGACTACGAGCAGTACTTC. Its protein product is CASSFNRDYEQYF.

As to this clonotype: A much larger clone differs from this one at a single base, so this may be a read error. The chain combines TRBV10-3 with TRBJ2-5, with TRBD1 as a possible D gene (6 bases). The V end lost 8 bases, the J end lost 10 bases, and 17 bases lay between the germline ends. The germline gives CDR1 ENHRY, CDR2 SYGVKD. The CDR3 covers 12 residues. The CDR3 here is CAIGSAPGDQYF. The CDR3 DNA reads TGTGCCATCGGTAGCGCGCCAGGGGACCAGTACTTC.

The rearrangement uses TRBV7-2 and TRBJ2-7; 10 nucleotides agree with TRBD2. This CDR3 has 13 residues. The germline CDR1 and CDR2 sequences are SGHTA and FQGNSA. Trimming took 4 bases from V and 7 from J; bases not matched to a gene: 4. The CDR3 reads CASSSGTSEEQYF. The CDR3 DNA sequence: TGTGCCAGCAGCTCGGGGACTAGCGAAGAGCAGTACTTC. Full variable domain (rest looked up from reference TRBV7-2 and TRBJ2-7): GAGVSQSPSNKVTEKGKDVELRCDPISGHTALYWYRQSLGQGLEFLIYFQGNSAPDKSGLPSDRFSAERTGGSVSTLTIQRTQQEDSAVYLCASSSGTSEEQYFGPGTRLTVT.

This clonotype was observed many times. This chain joins TRBV6-5 and TRBJ1-5; D call uncertain. CDR1 is MNHEY and CDR2 is SVGAGI in the germline V gene. This CDR3 spans 13 amino acids. Trimming took 4 bases from V and 4 from J, leaving 8 bases between them. The CDR3 DNA reads as TGTGCCAGCAGTTTTACTTGGAATCAGCCCCAGCATTTT. Protein product: CASSFTWNQPQHF.

The CDR3 loop is CSVESDIDGYTF. The CDR3 DNA follows: TGCAGCGTTGAAAGTGACATCGATGGCTACACCTTC. The chain recombines TRBV29-1 with TRBJ1-2; D remains unclear. The CDR3 covers 12 residues. The germline CDR1 and CDR2 sequences are SQVTM and ANQGSEA. V gave up 2 bases and J gave up 6 bases, with 10 bases separating them. The full variable domain, in which reference TRBV29-1 and TRBJ1-2 provide the parts outside the CDR3, is SAVISQKPSRDICQRGTSLTIQCQVDSQVTMMFWYRQQPGQSLTLIATANQGSEATYESGFVIDKFPISRPNLTFSTLTVSNMSPEDSSIYLCSVESDIDGYTFGSGTRLTVV.

As to this clonotype: The CDR3 carries no conserved terminal phenylalanine or tryptophan, so it likely arises from a read error. The genes are TRBV7-2 and TRBJ2-2; a possible D gene is TRBD1 (5 bases). With 1 base removed from V and 1 base from J, the gap between germline ends came to 10 bases. Germline CDR1 SGHTA, CDR2 FQGNSA. This CDR3 contains 16 residues. The CDR3 loop is CASSLVQVGNTGELFL. In DNA, the CDR3 is TGTGCCAGCAGCTTAGTACAGGTGGGGAACACCGGGGAGCTGTTTCTT.

The chain combines TRBV7-9 with TRBJ2-3; D gene unclear. Germline V gives CDR1 SEHNR, CDR2 FQNEAQ (reference sequence). The CDR3 length is 12 residues. V was pared by 6 bases and J by 6 bases, with 10 bases between. The CDR3, as DNA: TGTGCCAGCAGTTTATCGAGGGATACGCAGTATTTT. This gives the protein CASSLSRDTQYF.

The chain joins TRBV20-1 to TRBJ2-1; the match to TRBD2 covers 8 bases. Germline V lookup: CDR1 DFQATT, CDR2 SNEGSKA (reference sequence). CDR3 length: 13 residues. J lost 4 bases, V lost 6 bases, and 5 bases had no gene match. The CDR3 DNA sequence: TGCAGTGCGGGAAGCGGGAGTTACAATGAGCAGTTCTTC. Residues: CSAGSGSYNEQFF.

In regard to this clonotype: One end of the junction fails to match germline, which may point to a read error. The CDR3 nucleotides read TGTGCCAGCACCTACTCAGGGACGGAGCCCTATTCACCCCTCCGCTTT. Protein: CASTYSGTEPYSPLRF. The V gene is TRBV2, the J gene TRBJ1-6; tentative D call: TRBD1 (5 bases). Germline CDR1 reads SNHLY; CDR2 reads FYNNEI. The CDR3 runs to 16 residues.

The chain joins TRBV20-1 to TRBJ2-3, with D perhaps matching TRBD2 (5 bases). The CDR3 covers 14 residues. V lost 1 base, J lost 3 bases, and 11 bases lay in between. From germline, CDR1 is DFQATT and CDR2 SNEGSKA (reference sequence). The CDR3 loop reads CSARVDPGTDTQYF. CDR3 coding DNA: TGCAGTGCTAGAGTCGACCCGGGGACAGATACGCAGTATTTT.

The gene calls are TRBV2 and TRBJ2-7; TRBD2 matches at 10 bases. The germline gives CDR1 SNHLY, CDR2 FYNNEI. This CDR3 spans 17 amino acids. V dropped 7 bases and J dropped 0; count of bases not matched to a gene: 12. CDR3: CASTRNLGLADSYEQYF. The CDR3 region has the DNA TGTGCCAGCACTAGAAATCTCGGACTAGCGGACTCCTACGAGCAGTACTTC.

This clonotype came up many times. J is TRBJ2-1 and V is TRBV7-8, with D perhaps being TRBD1 or TRBD2 (5 bases each). Per the germline V gene, CDR1 is SGHVS and CDR2 is FQNEAQ. CDR3 size: 15 residues. Trimming removed 3 bases at V and 3 bases at J, with 12 bases between. CDR3 loop: CASSFSGGLYNEQFF. The CDR3 DNA reads TGTGCCAGCAGCTTTTCTGGGGGTCTCTACAATGAGCAGTTCTTC.

On this clonotype: A much bigger clone sits one base away, suggesting this may be a read error. This CDR3 reads CASSLLRTGSKTQYF. CDR3 DNA: TGTGCCAGCAGCTTATTAAGGACAGGGTCCAAGACCCAGTACTTC. This sequence joins TRBV7-2 and TRBJ2-5; TRBD1 matches 8 bases. Trimming removed 2 bases from V and 6 bases from J; junction bases left unmatched: 8. The CDR3 loop spans 15 amino acids. Germline-derived CDR1 and CDR2 are SGHTA and FQGNSA.

This clonotype was seen a single time. A read error may account for a junction end that differs from germline. V usage is TRBV7-7 and J usage is TRBJ2-7, with 7 positions matching TRBD2. This CDR3 comprises 12 residues. Germline V CDR1 and CDR2: SSHAT, FNYEAQ (reference sequence). CDR3 residues: CASRPSSGEQCF. The CDR3 bases are TGTGCCAGCAGACCATCTAGCGGCGAGCAGTGCTTT. Supplemented by reference TRBV7-7 and TRBJ2-7, the full variable domain reads GAGVSQSPRYKVTKRGQDVTLRCDPISSHATLYWYQQALGQGPEFLTYFNYEAQPDKSGLPSDRFSAERPEGSISTLTIQRTEQRDSAMYRCASRPSSGEQCFGPGTRLTVT.

V usage is TRBV6-4 and J usage is TRBJ1-5, with TRBD1 identical over 12 bases. The germline V gene encodes CDR1 MRHNA and CDR2 SNTAGT. Trimming cost V 6 bases and J 6 bases; bases outside gene matches: 6. The CDR3 consists of 15 residues. Here the CDR3 reads CASSLGTGGFQPQHF. The CDR3 region has the DNA TGTGCCAGCAGCTTAGGGACAGGGGGCTTTCAGCCCCAGCATTTT.

V gene TRBV5-1 combines with J gene TRBJ1-4; D unclear. Trimming left V 2 bases short and J 10 bases short, with 15 bases between. The CDR3 contains 14 residues. Germline V lookup: CDR1 SGHRS, CDR2 YFSETQ. As DNA, the CDR3 is TGCGCCAGCAGCTTAGGTCCGACGGCTGGAAAACTGTTTTTT. Translation gives CASSLGPTAGKLFF.

The J gene is TRBJ1-5, the V gene TRBV7-9; D unresolved. The CDR3 sequence is 17 residues long. The V gene lost 5 bases and the J gene lost 1 base, with 18 bases spanning the gap. CDR1 is SEHNR and CDR2 is FQNEAQ in the germline V gene (reference sequence). The CDR3 loop reads CASSTFAGGWSNQPQHF. DNA for the CDR3: TGTGCCAGCAGCACCTTCGCGGGTGGTTGGAGCAATCAGCCCCAGCATTTT.

Concerning this clonotype: The junction and the germline gene differ at one end; a read error may be behind it. The V gene is TRBV7-8, the J gene TRBJ2-1, with D possibly matching TRBD2 (6 bases). The CDR3 covers 16 residues. Germline CDR1 is SGHVS and CDR2 is FQNEAQ. CDR3: CASSLSAGSSYNEQFF. DNA for the CDR3: TGTGCTAGCAGCCTTAGCGCGGGGAGCTCCTACAATGAGCAGTTCTTC.